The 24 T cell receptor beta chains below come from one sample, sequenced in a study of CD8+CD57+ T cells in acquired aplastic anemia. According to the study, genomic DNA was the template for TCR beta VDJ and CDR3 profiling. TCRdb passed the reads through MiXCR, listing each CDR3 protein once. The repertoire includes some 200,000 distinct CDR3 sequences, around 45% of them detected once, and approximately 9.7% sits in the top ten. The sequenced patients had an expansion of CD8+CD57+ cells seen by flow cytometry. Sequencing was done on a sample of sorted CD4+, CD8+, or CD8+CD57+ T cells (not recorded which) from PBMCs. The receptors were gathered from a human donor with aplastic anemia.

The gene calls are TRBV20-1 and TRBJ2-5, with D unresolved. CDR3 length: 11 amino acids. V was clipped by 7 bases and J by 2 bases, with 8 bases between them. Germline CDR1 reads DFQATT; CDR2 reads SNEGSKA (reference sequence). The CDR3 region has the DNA TGCAGTGTCCAGGTACAAGAGACCCAGTACTTC. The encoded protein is CSVQVQETQYF.

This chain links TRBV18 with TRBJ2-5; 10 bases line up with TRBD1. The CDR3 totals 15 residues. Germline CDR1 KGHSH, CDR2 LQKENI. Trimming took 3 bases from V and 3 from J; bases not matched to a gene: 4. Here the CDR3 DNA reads TGTGCCAGCTCACCCCGGGACAGGGGAGAAGAGACCCAGTACTTC. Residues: CASSPRDRGEETQYF.

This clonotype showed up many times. The CDR3 here is CASSLDLTAPYEQYF. The CDR3 nucleotides are TGTGCCAGCAGCTTAGATCTAACAGCTCCCTACGAGCAGTACTTC. The rearrangement uses TRBV11-2 and TRBJ2-7; D ambiguous. Trimming cost V 0 bases and J 2 bases, with 11 bases left between them. The germline V gene has CDR1 SGHAT and CDR2 FQNNGV. CDR3 length: 15 amino acids. The variable domain in full, with the rest retrieved from reference TRBV11-2 and TRBJ2-7, is EAGVAQSPRYKIIEKRQSVAFWCNPISGHATLYWYQQILGQGPKLLIQFQNNGVVDDSQLPKDRFSAERLKGVDSTLKIQPAKLEDSAVYLCASSLDLTAPYEQYFGPGTRLTVT.

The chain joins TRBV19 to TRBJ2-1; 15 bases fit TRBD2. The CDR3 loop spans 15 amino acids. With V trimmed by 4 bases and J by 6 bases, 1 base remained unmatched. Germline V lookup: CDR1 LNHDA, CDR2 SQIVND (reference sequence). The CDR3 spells CASSRTSGRGNEQFF. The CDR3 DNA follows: TGTGCCAGTAGTAGGACTAGCGGGAGGGGCAATGAGCAGTTCTTC.

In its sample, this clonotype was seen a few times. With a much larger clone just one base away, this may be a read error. For the CDR3, the DNA is TGTGCCATCAGTGAAGGGAGGGACACTGAAGCTTTCTTT. Translated: CAISEGRDTEAFF. This sequence joins TRBV10-3 and TRBJ1-1; D not resolved. The length of the CDR3 is 13 residues. CDR1 is ENHRY and CDR2 is SYGVKD in the germline V gene. Trimming shortened V by 3 bases and J by 3 bases, and 8 bases separated the two germline ends.

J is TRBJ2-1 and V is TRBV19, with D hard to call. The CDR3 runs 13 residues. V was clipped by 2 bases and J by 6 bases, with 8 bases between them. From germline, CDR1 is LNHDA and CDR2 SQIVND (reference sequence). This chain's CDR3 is CASSISRSNEQFF. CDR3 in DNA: TGTGCCAGTAGTATAAGCAGGTCCAATGAGCAGTTCTTC.

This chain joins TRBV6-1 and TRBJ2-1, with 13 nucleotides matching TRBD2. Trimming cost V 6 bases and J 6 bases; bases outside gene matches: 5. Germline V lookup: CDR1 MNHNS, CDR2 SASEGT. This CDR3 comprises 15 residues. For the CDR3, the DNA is TGTGCCAGCAGACCCGGGACTAGCGGGATCAATGAGCAGTTCTTC. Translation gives CASRPGTSGINEQFF.

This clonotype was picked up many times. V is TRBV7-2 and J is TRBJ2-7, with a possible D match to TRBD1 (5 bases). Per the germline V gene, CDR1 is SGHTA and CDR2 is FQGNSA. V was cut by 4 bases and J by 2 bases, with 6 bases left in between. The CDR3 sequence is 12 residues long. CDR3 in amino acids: CASSSTAYEQYF. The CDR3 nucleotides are TGTGCCAGCAGCTCGACAGCCTACGAGCAGTACTTC.

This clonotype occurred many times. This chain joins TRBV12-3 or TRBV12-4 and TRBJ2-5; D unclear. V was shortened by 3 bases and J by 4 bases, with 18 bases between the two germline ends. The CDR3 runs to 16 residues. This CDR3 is CASSFVKLAPLETQYF. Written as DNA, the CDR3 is TGTGCCAGCAGTTTCGTCAAGCTCGCCCCCTTAGAGACCCAGTACTTC.

CDR3 coding DNA: TGTGCCAGAAGTAAGACTAGCGGGGTGAATGAGCAGTTCTTC. It specifies CARSKTSGVNEQFF. The J gene is TRBJ2-1, the V gene TRBV2; TRBD2 agrees at 11 bases. The germline V gene encodes CDR1 SNHLY and CDR2 FYNNEI. V was pared by 9 bases and J by 7 bases, with 8 bases of the junction left unmatched. CDR3 length equals 14 residues.

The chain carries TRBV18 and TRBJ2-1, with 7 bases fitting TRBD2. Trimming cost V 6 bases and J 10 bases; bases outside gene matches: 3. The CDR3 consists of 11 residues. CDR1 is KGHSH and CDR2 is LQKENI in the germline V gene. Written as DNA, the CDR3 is TGTGCCAGCTCCCCAGCGGGGGAGCAGTTCTTC. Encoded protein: CASSPAGEQFF.

The CDR3 reads CSASLSYEQYF. The CDR3 coding sequence is TGCAGTGCTAGCTTATCCTACGAGCAGTACTTC. The chain joins TRBV20-1 to TRBJ2-7; D call uncertain. Between the trimmed V and J ends, which lost 3 bases and 1 base, there was a span of 4 bases. CDR1 and CDR2 from the germline V gene are DFQATT and SNEGSKA (reference sequence). This CDR3 region has 11 residues.

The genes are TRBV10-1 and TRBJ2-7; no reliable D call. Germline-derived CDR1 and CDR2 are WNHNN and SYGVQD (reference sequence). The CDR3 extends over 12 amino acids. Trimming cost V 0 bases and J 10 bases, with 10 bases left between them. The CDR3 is CASSESSAKQYF. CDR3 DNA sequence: TGCGCCAGCAGTGAGTCCTCAGCGAAACAGTACTTC.

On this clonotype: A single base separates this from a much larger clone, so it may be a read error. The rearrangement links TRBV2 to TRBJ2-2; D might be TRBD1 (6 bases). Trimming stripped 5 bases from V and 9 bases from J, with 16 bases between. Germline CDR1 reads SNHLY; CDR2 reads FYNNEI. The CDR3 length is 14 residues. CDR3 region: CASSCSVQGRELFF. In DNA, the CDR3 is TGTGCCAGCAGTTGCTCGGTCCAGGGGAGGGAGCTGTTTTTT.

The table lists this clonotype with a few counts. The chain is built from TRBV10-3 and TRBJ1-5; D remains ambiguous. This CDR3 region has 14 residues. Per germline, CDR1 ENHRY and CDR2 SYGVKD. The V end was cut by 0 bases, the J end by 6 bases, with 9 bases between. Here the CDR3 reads CAISESREGQPQHF. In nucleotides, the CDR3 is TGTGCCATCAGTGAGTCCCGGGAGGGTCAGCCCCAGCATTTT.

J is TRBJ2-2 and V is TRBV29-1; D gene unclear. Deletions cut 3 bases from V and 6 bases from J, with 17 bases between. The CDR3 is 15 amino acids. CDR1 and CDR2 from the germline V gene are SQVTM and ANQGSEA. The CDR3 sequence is CSVEAAGRTAGELFF. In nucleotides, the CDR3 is TGCAGCGTTGAGGCGGCAGGCCGCACGGCCGGGGAGCTGTTTTTT.

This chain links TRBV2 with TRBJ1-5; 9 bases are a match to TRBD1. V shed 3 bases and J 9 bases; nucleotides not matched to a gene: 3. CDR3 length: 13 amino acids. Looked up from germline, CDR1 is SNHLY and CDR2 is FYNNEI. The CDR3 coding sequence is TGTGCCAGCAGTGATGGGACAGGGAGGCCCCAGCATTTT. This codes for CASSDGTGRPQHF.

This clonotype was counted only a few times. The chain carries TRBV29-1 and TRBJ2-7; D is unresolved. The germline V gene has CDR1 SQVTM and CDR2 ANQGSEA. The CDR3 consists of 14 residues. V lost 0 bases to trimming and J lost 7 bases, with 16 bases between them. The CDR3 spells CSVEEVRSTGEQYF. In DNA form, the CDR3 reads TGCAGCGTTGAAGAAGTAAGGTCAACTGGGGAGCAGTACTTC.

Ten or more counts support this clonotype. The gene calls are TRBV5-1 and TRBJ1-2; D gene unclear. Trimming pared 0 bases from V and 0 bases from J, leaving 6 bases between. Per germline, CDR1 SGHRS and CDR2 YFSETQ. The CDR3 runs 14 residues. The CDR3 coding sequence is TGCGCCAGCAGCTTGGGACCGACTAACTATGGCTACACCTTC. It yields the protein CASSLGPTNYGYTF. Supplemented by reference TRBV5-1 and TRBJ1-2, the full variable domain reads KAGVTQTPRYLIKTRGQQVTLSCSPISGHRSVSWYQQTPGQGLQFLFEYFSETQRNKGNFPGRFSGRQFSNSRSEMNVSTLELGDSALYLCASSLGPTNYGYTFGSGTRLTVV.

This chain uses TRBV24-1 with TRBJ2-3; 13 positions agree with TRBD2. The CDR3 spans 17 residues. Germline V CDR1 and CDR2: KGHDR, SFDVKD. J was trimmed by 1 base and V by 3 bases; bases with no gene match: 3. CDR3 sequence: CATSDGGTSGGTDTQYF. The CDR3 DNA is TGTGCCACCAGTGATGGGGGGACTAGCGGGGGCACAGATACGCAGTATTTT.

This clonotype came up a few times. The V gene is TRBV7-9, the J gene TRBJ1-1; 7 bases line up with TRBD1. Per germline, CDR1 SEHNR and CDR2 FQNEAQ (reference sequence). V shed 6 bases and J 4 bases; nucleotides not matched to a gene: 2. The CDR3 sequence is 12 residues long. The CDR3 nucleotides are TGTGCCAGCAGTAAGGGGGCCACTGAAGCTTTCTTT. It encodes CASSKGATEAFF. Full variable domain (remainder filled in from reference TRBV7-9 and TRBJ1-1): DTGVSQNPRHKITKRGQNVTFRCDPISEHNRLYWYRQTLGQGPEFLTYFQNEAQLEKSRLLSDRFSAERPKGSFSTLEIQRTEQGDSAMYLCASSKGATEAFFGQGTRLTVV.

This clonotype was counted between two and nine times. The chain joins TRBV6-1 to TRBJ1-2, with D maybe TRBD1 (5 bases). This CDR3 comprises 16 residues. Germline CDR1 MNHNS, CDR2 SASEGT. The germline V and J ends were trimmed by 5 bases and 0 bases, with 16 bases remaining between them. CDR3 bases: TGTGCCAGCAGTAAAGGGGACCGTGCGCCTAACTATGGCTACACCTTC. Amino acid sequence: CASSKGDRAPNYGYTF.

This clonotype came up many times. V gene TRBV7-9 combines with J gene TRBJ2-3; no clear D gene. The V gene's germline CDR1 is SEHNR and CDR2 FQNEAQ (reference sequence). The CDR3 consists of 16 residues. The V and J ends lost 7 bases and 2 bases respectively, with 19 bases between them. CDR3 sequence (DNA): TGTGCCAGCACCCCCCCTCGGGCGGAACTCACAGATACGCAGTATTTT. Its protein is CASTPPRAELTDTQYF.

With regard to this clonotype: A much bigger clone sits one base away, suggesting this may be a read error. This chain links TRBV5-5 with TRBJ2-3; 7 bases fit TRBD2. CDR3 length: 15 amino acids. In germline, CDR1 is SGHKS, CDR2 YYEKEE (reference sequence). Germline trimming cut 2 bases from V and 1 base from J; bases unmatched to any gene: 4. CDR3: CASSFGGGRTDTQYF. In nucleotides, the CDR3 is TGTGCCAGCAGCTTTGGGGGGGGACGCACAGATACGCAGTATTTT. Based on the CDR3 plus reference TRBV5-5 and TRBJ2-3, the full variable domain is DAGVTQSPTHLIKTRGQQVTLRCSPISGHKSVSWYQQVLGQGPQFIFQYYEKEERGRGNFPDRFSARQFPNYSSELNVNALLLGDSALYLCASSFGGGRTDTQYFGPGTRLTVL.